The 13 T cell receptor beta chains given below trace back to one sample, sequenced in a study of T cell responses to AZD1222 COVID-19 vaccine. TCRdb's table, derived via immunoSEQ multiplex PCR, lists solely in-frame clones and lacks some. The sample contains 130,000 or so clones, 80% to 95% of which appear only once. This material consisted of peripheral blood, taken on day 0 of AZD1222 vaccination. The receptors come from an adult in good health.

The V and J genes are TRBV2 and TRBJ1-2; unclear D gene. The length of the CDR3 is 12 residues. Trimming took off 1 base at V and 3 bases at J, with 3 bases between the two ends. Germline lookup yields CDR1 SNHLY and CDR2 FYNNEI. CDR3 coding DNA: TGTGCCAGCAGTGAAGGCGACTATGGCTACACCTTC. It codes for CASSEGDYGYTF. Drawing the rest from reference TRBV2 and TRBJ1-2, the complete variable domain is EPEVTQTPSHQVTQMGQEVILRCVPISNHLYFYWYRQILGQKVEFLVSFYNNEISEKSEIFDDQFSVERPDGSNFTLKIRSTKLEDSAMYFCASSEGDYGYTFGSGTRLTVV.

This chain links TRBV11-2 with TRBJ2-3; D is ambiguous. Germline V gene data show CDR1 as SGHAT and CDR2 as FQNNGV. This CDR3 contains 14 residues. V lost 3 bases, J lost 6 bases, and 13 bases lay in between. The chain's CDR3 is CASSLGISPDTQYF. CDR3 coding DNA: TGTGCCAGCAGCTTGGGGATCTCGCCGGATACGCAGTATTTT.

In this sample, this clone turned up a few times. The chain uses TRBV28 and TRBJ1-5, with D maybe TRBD1 (6 bases). CDR1 MDHEN and CDR2 SYDVKM come from the germline V gene. Deletions cut 4 bases from V and 3 bases from J, with 13 bases between. The CDR3 extends over 15 amino acids. CDR3 in amino acids: CASSSWGRTNQPQHF. The CDR3 region has the DNA TGTGCCAGCAGTTCTTGGGGGCGGACCAATCAGCCCCAGCATTTT.

The CDR3 DNA reads TGTGCCAGCAGCCCCGGACAGCTTTGGGGCTACACCTTC. Protein product: CASSPGQLWGYTF. This sequence joins TRBV28 and TRBJ1-2; maybe TRBD1 (6 bases). Trimming took 6 bases from V and 8 from J, leaving 16 bases between them. Germline CDR1 is MDHEN and CDR2 is SYDVKM. The CDR3 spans 13 residues.

Of note for this clone: At the DNA level, this CDR3 is encoded by other sequences in the same sample as well. The CDR3 loop reads CAISETGRGTDTQYF. For the CDR3, the DNA is TGTGCCATCAGTGAGACAGGACGGGGCACAGATACGCAGTATTTT. V and J are TRBV10-3 and TRBJ2-3; D might be TRBD1 (5 bases). Germline V gene lookup returns CDR1 ENHRY and CDR2 SYGVKD. Trimming left V 2 bases short and J 1 base short, with 10 bases between. This CDR3 comprises 15 residues.

The V call is TRBV20-1, the J call TRBJ2-7, with D maybe TRBD2 (6 bases). Germline V gene lookup returns CDR1 DFQATT and CDR2 SNEGSKA (reference sequence). Trimming pared 3 bases from V and 7 bases from J, leaving 10 bases between. CDR3 length: 11 residues. CDR3 region: CSASGGGEQYF. CDR3 in DNA: TGCAGTGCTAGCGGGGGTGGTGAGCAGTACTTC.

The chain recombines TRBV7-8 with TRBJ1-5, with D unresolved. CDR1 and CDR2 from the germline V gene are SGHVS and FQNEAQ. The CDR3 spans 15 residues. V was pared by 7 bases and J by 0 bases, with 13 bases between. CDR3 region: CASTLGPYSNQPQHF. The CDR3 DNA is TGTGCCAGCACCCTAGGCCCCTATAGCAATCAGCCCCAGCATTTT.

In its sample, this clone was seen a few times. V is TRBV5-6 and J is TRBJ1-4, with no clear D. This CDR3 region has 15 residues. Trimming left V 1 base short and J 7 bases short, with 14 bases between. Germline V CDR1 and CDR2: SGHDT, YYEEEE. This chain's CDR3 is CASSLPAALGEKLFF. The CDR3 bases are TGTGCCAGCAGCTTGCCCGCGGCCCTTGGTGAAAAACTGTTTTTT.

V gene TRBV3-1 (or the pseudogene TRBV3-2) combines with J gene TRBJ1-3; D is undetermined. Germline V gene sequence: CDR1 LGHDT, CDR2 YNNKEL (reference sequence). This CDR3 region has 15 residues. V shed 1 base and J shed 4 bases, with 11 bases lying between them. The CDR3 sequence: CASSQGGLGGNTIYF. Here the CDR3 DNA reads TGTGCCAGCAGCCAAGGAGGCCTAGGAGGAAACACCATATATTTT.

The J gene is TRBJ1-2, the V gene TRBV5-8; TRBD1 agrees at 7 bases. The CDR3 is 13 residues long. V lost 0 bases and J lost 5; bases outside the gene matches: 1. Germline CDR1 reads SGHTS; CDR2 reads YDEGEE. CDR3 DNA: TGTGCCAGCAGCTTGGGCAGGGGGTATGGCTACACCTTC. Translated, it gives CASSLGRGYGYTF. The entire variable domain, with the rest obtained from reference TRBV5-8 and TRBJ1-2, is as follows: EAGVTQSPTHLIKTRGQQATLRCSPISGHTSVYWYQQALGLGLQFLLWYDEGEERNRGNFPPRFSGRQFPNYSSELNVNALELEDSALYLCASSLGRGYGYTFGSGTRLTVV.

The V call is TRBV11-1, the J call TRBJ1-2; D uncertain. V dropped 6 bases and J dropped 6 bases, with 17 bases sitting between them. Germline loops: CDR1 SGHAT, CDR2 FQDESV (reference sequence). This CDR3 comprises 14 residues. The CDR3 DNA reads TGTGCCAGCAGTAAACCCAACTCCGGGGATGGCTACACCTTC. It yields the protein CASSKPNSGDGYTF.

V and J are TRBV7-3 and TRBJ2-2; 7 bases match TRBD1. CDR1 and CDR2 (germline): SGHTA, FQGTGA. V was pared by 5 bases and J by 3 bases, with 3 bases of the junction left unmatched. The CDR3 is made up of 14 amino acids. The CDR3 spells CASSPDRDTGELFF. The CDR3 DNA reads TGTGCCAGCAGCCCCGACAGGGACACCGGGGAGCTGTTTTTT.

This chain uses TRBV5-4 with TRBJ2-2; D is possibly TRBD1 or TRBD2 (6 bases each). Germline CDR1 reads SGHNT; CDR2 reads YYREEE (reference sequence). The CDR3 sequence is 17 residues long. The V end lost 3 bases, the J end lost 6 bases, and 21 bases lay between the germline ends. CDR3 in amino acids: CASSSLVLGGTAGELFF. Written as DNA, the CDR3 is TGTGCCAGCAGCTCACTGGTATTGGGGGGCACCGCCGGGGAGCTGTTTTTT.